The 24 T cell receptor beta chains reported below all come from one sample, sequenced in a study of blood T cell repertoires in COVID-19. Libraries were prepared by immunoSEQ multiplex PCR; TCRdb keeps only in-frame clonotypes and omits some of them. The profile shows 200,000 to 250,000 clones, around 89% of them singletons. The specimen was PBMCs or T cells enriched from blood (not recorded which). The receptors come from a man younger than 45 who had been exposed to COVID-19.

This rearrangement joins TRBV5-4 to TRBJ2-3; tentatively, D is TRBD2 (6 bases). Trimming cost V 6 bases and J 9 bases, with 29 bases left between them. Germline CDR1 is SGHNT and CDR2 is YYREEE (reference sequence). The CDR3 is made up of 17 amino acids. CDR3 sequence (DNA): TGTGCCAGCACCGGGACTCCGACGAGGCAACAGGATCCAACGCAGTATTTT. Translating gives CASTGTPTRQQDPTQYF.

V is TRBV29-1 and J is TRBJ2-7, with TRBD2 matching 7 bases. CDR1 is SQVTM and CDR2 is ANQGSEA in the germline V gene. With 1 base clipped from V and 1 base from J, the junction kept 4 bases outside the gene matches. CDR3 size: 14 residues. In DNA, the CDR3 is TGCAGCGTTGAAGCCCAGGGAGGGTCCTACGAGCAGTACTTC. This gives the protein CSVEAQGGSYEQYF.

The chain is built from TRBV30 and TRBJ2-1; TRBD1 aligns across 9 bases. Trimming removed 3 bases from V and 5 bases from J; junction bases left unmatched: 8. Looked up from germline, CDR1 is GTSNPN and CDR2 is SVGIG (reference sequence). The CDR3 has 15 amino acids. CDR3 DNA: TGTGCCTGGAGAACCCGGGACAGGGATGACAATGAGCAGTTCTTC. It yields the protein CAWRTRDRDDNEQFF.

This clone was observed a handful of times. V gene TRBV11-2 combines with J gene TRBJ2-7; 8 nucleotides align to TRBD1. CDR3 length equals 14 residues. The V and J ends lost 4 bases and 1 base, in that order; junction bases with no gene match: 3. Looked up from germline, CDR1 is SGHAT and CDR2 is FQNNGV. This CDR3 reads CASSSRQGSYEQYF. The CDR3 DNA follows: TGTGCCAGCAGCTCAAGACAGGGGTCCTACGAGCAGTACTTC.

The V gene is TRBV11-1, the J gene TRBJ2-4; no reliable D call. There are 15 residues in the CDR3. From germline, CDR1 is SGHAT and CDR2 FQDESV (reference sequence). Trimming cost V 5 bases and J 0 bases, with 11 bases left between them. CDR3 sequence: CASSPLTGAKNIQYF. Here the CDR3 DNA reads TGTGCCAGCAGCCCATTGACGGGAGCCAAAAACATTCAGTACTTC.

The rearrangement links TRBV7-7 to TRBJ2-1; 8 bases map to TRBD1. There are 15 residues in the CDR3. Losses at the gene ends were 4 bases for V and 5 bases for J; bases not matched to a gene: 7. Germline CDR1 reads SSHAT; CDR2 reads FNYEAQ (reference sequence). CDR3: CASSSGQGLHNEQFF. Written as DNA, the CDR3 is TGTGCCAGCAGCTCAGGACAGGGATTACACAATGAGCAGTTCTTC.

The chain couples TRBV29-1 to TRBJ2-7, with D possibly being TRBD1 (5 bases). V was trimmed by 4 bases and J by 4 bases, leaving 14 bases between them. This CDR3 region has 13 residues. The germline gives CDR1 SQVTM, CDR2 ANQGSEA. The CDR3 DNA sequence: TGCAGCGTTGTAGGGGTCTCGATGTACGAGCAGTACTTC. Its protein is CSVVGVSMYEQYF.

This clone was counted only a few times. The J gene is TRBJ2-3, the V gene TRBV2; the match to TRBD1 covers 9 bases. V lost 5 bases and J lost 4; bases outside the gene matches: 7. This CDR3 comprises 15 residues. Germline V lookup: CDR1 SNHLY, CDR2 FYNNEI. The CDR3 protein is CASSPQGAVADTQYF. The CDR3 coding sequence is TGTGCCAGCAGTCCACAGGGGGCGGTAGCAGATACGCAGTATTTT.

V is TRBV2 and J is TRBJ2-5; maybe TRBD1 (7 bases). Trimming cost V 7 bases and J 2 bases, with 14 bases left between them. Germline V CDR1 and CDR2: SNHLY, FYNNEI. CDR3 size: 14 residues. DNA for the CDR3: TGTGCCAGCATCAGGGGGACTTCACAAGAGACCCAGTACTTC. Its protein product is CASIRGTSQETQYF.

V usage is TRBV7-6 and J usage is TRBJ2-5; 7 nucleotides line up with TRBD1. Germline V gives CDR1 SGHVS, CDR2 FNYEAQ. Trimming cost V 2 bases and J 1 base; bases outside gene matches: 4. The CDR3 length is 15 residues. Here the CDR3 reads CASSLHRGGQETQYF. CDR3 in DNA: TGTGCCAGCAGCTTACACAGGGGTGGCCAAGAGACCCAGTACTTC. Supplemented by reference TRBV7-6 and TRBJ2-5, the full variable domain reads GAGVSQSPRYKVTKRGQDVALRCDPISGHVSLYWYRQALGQGPEFLTYFNYEAQQDKSGLPNDRFSAERPEGSISTLTIQRTEQRDSAMYRCASSLHRGGQETQYFGPGTRLLVL.

This sequence joins TRBV30 and TRBJ1-1; the match to TRBD1 covers 7 bases. CDR1 and CDR2 (germline): GTSNPN, SVGIG (reference sequence). The length of the CDR3 is 10 residues. The CDR3 DNA reads as TGTTCAGAGGGGGCCACTGAAGCTTTCTTT. Its protein is CSEGATEAFF.

CDR3 loop: CASRGETQYF. CDR3 DNA sequence: TGTGCCAGCCGAGGGGAGACCCAGTACTTC. The chain has TRBV25-1 and TRBJ2-5; a possible D gene is TRBD2 (5 bases). This CDR3 is built from 10 residues. The germline V gene encodes CDR1 MGHDK and CDR2 SYGVNS. The V gene lost 8 bases and the J gene lost 5 bases, with 6 bases spanning the gap.

This chain connects TRBV5-1 to TRBJ2-2; 9 nucleotides match TRBD2. Germline CDR1 reads SGHRS; CDR2 reads YFSETQ. This CDR3 has 17 residues. After removal of 4 bases from V and 4 bases from J, the junction contained 11 bases not matched to a gene. CDR3 DNA: TGCGCCAGCAGCGGGGAGGTGCTAGCGGGGCCCACCGGGGAGCTGTTTTTT. Amino acid sequence: CASSGEVLAGPTGELFF.

The chain uses TRBV7-2 and TRBJ1-2; D may be TRBD1 (5 bases). Germline assignment: CDR1 SGHTA and CDR2 FQGNSA. V shed 3 bases and J shed 8 bases, with 25 bases lying between them. The CDR3 covers 17 residues. The CDR3 nucleotides read TGTGCCAGCAGCTTGGTGGGCGACAGCACCCTAGTAGGGGGCTACACCTTC. Translated: CASSLVGDSTLVGGYTF.

The table lists this clone with a few counts. The chain combines TRBV9 with TRBJ1-3; no reliable D call. The V and J ends lost 2 bases and 4 bases respectively, with 7 bases between them. The germline CDR1 and CDR2 sequences are SGDLS and YYNGEE. There are 13 residues in the CDR3. The CDR3: CASSVTTGNTIYF. CDR3 in DNA: TGTGCCAGCAGCGTCACGACAGGAAACACCATATATTTT.

The chain combines TRBV2 with TRBJ1-3; possible D gene TRBD1, 5 bases. The CDR3 is made up of 17 amino acids. CDR1 is SNHLY and CDR2 is FYNNEI in the germline V gene. The V and J ends lost 6 bases and 2 bases respectively, with 20 bases between them. The CDR3 DNA reads as TGTGCCAGCAGAATCTGGAAGGATTCAGGGCCTGGAAACACCATATATTTT. Encoded protein: CASRIWKDSGPGNTIYF.

The chain uses TRBV6-6 and TRBJ1-1, with D maybe TRBD1 (5 bases). V was cut by 6 bases and J by 5 bases, with 7 bases left in between. Per the germline V gene, CDR1 is MNHNY and CDR2 is SVGAGI (reference sequence). CDR3 length equals 11 residues. DNA for the CDR3: TGTGCCAGCAGGGAGGGGACTGAAGCTTTCTTT. Translation gives CASREGTEAFF.

The chain employs TRBV5-1 and TRBJ2-7; 7 nucleotides agree with TRBD1. The trim removed 2 bases at V and 3 bases at J, leaving 11 bases unmatched. The length of the CDR3 is 16 residues. Per the germline V gene, CDR1 is SGHRS and CDR2 is YFSETQ. The chain's CDR3 is CASSFEPGQFFYEQYF. For the CDR3, the DNA is TGCGCCAGCAGCTTTGAACCGGGACAGTTTTTCTACGAGCAGTACTTC. Using reference TRBV5-1 and TRBJ2-7 for the parts outside the CDR3, the full variable domain is KAGVTQTPRYLIKTRGQQVTLSCSPISGHRSVSWYQQTPGQGLQFLFEYFSETQRNKGNFPGRFSGRQFSNSRSEMNVSTLELGDSALYLCASSFEPGQFFYEQYFGPGTRLTVT.

This clone was seen repeatedly, ten times or more. The rearrangement joins TRBV25-1 to TRBJ2-2; D not certain. Germline CDR1 reads MGHDK; CDR2 reads SYGVNS. V lost 5 bases, J lost 3 bases, and 13 bases lay in between. This CDR3 region has 15 residues. The DNA of the CDR3 is TGTGCCAGCAGTCGTACAGAGATGGACACCGGGGAGCTGTTTTTT. Its translation: CASSRTEMDTGELFF.

The chain has TRBV2 and TRBJ2-1, with a tentative D call TRBD2 (7 bases). V gave up 10 bases and J gave up 1 base, with 11 bases separating them. The CDR3 runs 13 residues. Germline loops: CDR1 SNHLY, CDR2 FYNNEI. This chain's CDR3 is CANREGSYNEQFF. Written as DNA, the CDR3 is TGTGCCAACAGGGAGGGTTCCTACAATGAGCAGTTCTTC.

The chain uses TRBV4-3 and TRBJ2-3; 10 bases line up with TRBD2. The CDR3 runs to 15 residues. Germline loops: CDR1 LGHNA, CDR2 YSLEER. Germline trimming cut 4 bases from V and 4 bases from J; bases unmatched to any gene: 5. The CDR3 region has the DNA TGCGCCAGCAGCCGCCGCAGCGGGGGGGCAGATACGCAGTATTTT. Translating gives CASSRRSGGADTQYF.

The V call is TRBV4-2, the J call TRBJ2-3; 9 nucleotides agree with TRBD2. Germline V gene sequence: CDR1 LGHNA, CDR2 YNFKEQ. CDR3 length equals 15 residues. Trimming cost V 0 bases and J 8 bases; bases outside gene matches: 6. The CDR3 loop reads CASSQDSSGKLTQYF. The DNA of the CDR3 is TGTGCCAGCAGCCAAGATTCTAGCGGGAAACTTACGCAGTATTTT.

The chain is built from TRBV7-7 and TRBJ1-2; D gene ambiguous. The germline V and J ends were trimmed by 5 bases and 3 bases, with 13 bases remaining between them. Germline V gene sequence: CDR1 SSHAT, CDR2 FNYEAQ (reference sequence). The CDR3 runs to 14 residues. The CDR3 nucleotides are TGTGCCAGCAGCCCCATCCGGTTTGACTATGGCTACACCTTC. Amino acids: CASSPIRFDYGYTF.

The rearrangement uses TRBV5-6 and TRBJ2-5, with 10 bases identical to TRBD2. Germline-derived CDR1 and CDR2 are SGHDT and YYEEEE. Germline trimming cut 0 bases from V and 6 bases from J; bases unmatched to any gene: 5. CDR3 size: 15 residues. CDR3: CASSLVSGGRQTQYF. The CDR3 DNA sequence: TGTGCCAGCAGCTTGGTTAGCGGGGGGAGGCAGACCCAGTACTTC.